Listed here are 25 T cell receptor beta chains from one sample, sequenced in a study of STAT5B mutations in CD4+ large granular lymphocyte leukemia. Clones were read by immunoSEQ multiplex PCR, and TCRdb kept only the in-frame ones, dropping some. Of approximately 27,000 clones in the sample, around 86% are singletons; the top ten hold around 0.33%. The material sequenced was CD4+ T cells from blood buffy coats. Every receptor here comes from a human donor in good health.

The CDR3 sequence: CASSQLGNPNTGELFF. DNA for the CDR3: TGCGCCAGCAGCCAACTAGGGAATCCAAACACCGGGGAGCTGTTTTTT. The chain recombines TRBV4-3 with TRBJ2-2, with D hard to call. In germline, CDR1 is LGHNA, CDR2 YSLEER. Between the trimmed V and J ends, which lost 2 bases and 2 bases, there was a span of 12 bases. This CDR3 is built from 16 residues.

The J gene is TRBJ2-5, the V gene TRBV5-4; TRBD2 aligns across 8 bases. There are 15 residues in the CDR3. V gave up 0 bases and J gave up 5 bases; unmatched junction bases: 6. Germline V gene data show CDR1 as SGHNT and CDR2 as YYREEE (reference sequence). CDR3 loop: CASSLVGRAGETQYF. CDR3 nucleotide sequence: TGTGCCAGCAGCTTGGTCGGGAGGGCCGGGGAGACCCAGTACTTC.

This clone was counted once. As DNA, the CDR3 is TGTGCCAGTAGTCTCCGAGGACAGGGAGTCGAGACCCAGTACTTC. It yields the protein CASSLRGQGVETQYF. The chain recombines TRBV19 with TRBJ2-5, with 8 bases that match TRBD1. The CDR3 is made up of 15 amino acids. With V trimmed by 5 bases and J by 5 bases, 10 bases remained unmatched. The germline CDR1 and CDR2 sequences are LNHDA and SQIVND (reference sequence).

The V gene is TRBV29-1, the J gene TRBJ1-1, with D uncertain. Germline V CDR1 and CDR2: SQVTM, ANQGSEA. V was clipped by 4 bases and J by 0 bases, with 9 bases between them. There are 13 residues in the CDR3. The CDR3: CSVGYSMNTEAFF. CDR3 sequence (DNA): TGCAGCGTTGGTTACAGCATGAACACTGAAGCTTTCTTT. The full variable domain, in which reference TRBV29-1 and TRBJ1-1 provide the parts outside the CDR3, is SAVISQKPSRDICQRGTSLTIQCQVDSQVTMMFWYRQQPGQSLTLIATANQGSEATYESGFVIDKFPISRPNLTFSTLTVSNMSPEDSSIYLCSVGYSMNTEAFFGQGTRLTVV.

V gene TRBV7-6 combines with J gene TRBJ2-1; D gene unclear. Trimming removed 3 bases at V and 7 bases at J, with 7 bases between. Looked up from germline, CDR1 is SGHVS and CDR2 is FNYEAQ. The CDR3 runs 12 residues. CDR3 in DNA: TGTGCCAGCAGCTTCCTATGGAATGAGCAGTTCTTC. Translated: CASSFLWNEQFF.

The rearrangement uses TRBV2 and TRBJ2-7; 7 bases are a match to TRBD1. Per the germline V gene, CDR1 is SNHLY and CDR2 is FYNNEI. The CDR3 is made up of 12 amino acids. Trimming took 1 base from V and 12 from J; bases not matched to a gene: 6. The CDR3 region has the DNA TGTGCCAGCAGTGAAGTGAGGGGGCTTCTGTACGTC. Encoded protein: CASSEVRGLLYV.

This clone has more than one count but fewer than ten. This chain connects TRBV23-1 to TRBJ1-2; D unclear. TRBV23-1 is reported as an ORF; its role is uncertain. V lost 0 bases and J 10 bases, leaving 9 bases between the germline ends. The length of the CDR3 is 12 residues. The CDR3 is CASSQSDTNYTF. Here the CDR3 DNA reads TGCGCCAGCAGTCAATCGGATACCAACTACACCTTC.

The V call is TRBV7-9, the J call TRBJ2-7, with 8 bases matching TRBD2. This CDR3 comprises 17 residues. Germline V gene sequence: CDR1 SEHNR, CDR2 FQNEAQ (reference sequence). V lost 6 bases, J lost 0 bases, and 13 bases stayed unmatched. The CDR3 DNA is TGTGCCAGCAGACCCCCGAGAGCGGGAGTTCGCTCCTACGAGCAGTACTTC. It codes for CASRPPRAGVRSYEQYF.

The CDR3 is CASSSNHAGNTIYF. In DNA, the CDR3 is TGTGCCAGCAGTAGCAACCACGCTGGAAACACCATATATTTT. The chain recombines TRBV6-5 with TRBJ1-3; D unresolved. Germline-derived CDR1 and CDR2 are MNHEY and SVGAGI. Trimming cost V 5 bases and J 2 bases, with 10 bases left between them. This CDR3 comprises 14 residues.

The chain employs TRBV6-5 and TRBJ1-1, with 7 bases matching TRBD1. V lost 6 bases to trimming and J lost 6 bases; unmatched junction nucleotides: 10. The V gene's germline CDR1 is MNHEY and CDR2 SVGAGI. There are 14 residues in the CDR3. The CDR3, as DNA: TGTGCCAGCAGCACCCAGGGGGGGTTCGCTGAAGCTTTCTTT. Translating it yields CASSTQGGFAEAFF.

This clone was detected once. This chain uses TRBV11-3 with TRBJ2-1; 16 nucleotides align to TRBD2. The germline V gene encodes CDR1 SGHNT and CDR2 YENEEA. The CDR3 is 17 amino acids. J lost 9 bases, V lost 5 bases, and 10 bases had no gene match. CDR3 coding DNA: TGTGCCAGCAGCGCCCCCGGGACTAGCGGGAGGGCCACTGAGCAGTTCTTC. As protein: CASSAPGTSGRATEQFF.

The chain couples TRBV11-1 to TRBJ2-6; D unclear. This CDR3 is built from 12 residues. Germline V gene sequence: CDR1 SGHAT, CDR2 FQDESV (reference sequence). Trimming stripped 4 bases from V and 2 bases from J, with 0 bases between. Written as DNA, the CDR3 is TGTGCCAGCAGCTCTGGGGCCAACGTCCTGACTTTC. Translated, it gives CASSSGANVLTF.

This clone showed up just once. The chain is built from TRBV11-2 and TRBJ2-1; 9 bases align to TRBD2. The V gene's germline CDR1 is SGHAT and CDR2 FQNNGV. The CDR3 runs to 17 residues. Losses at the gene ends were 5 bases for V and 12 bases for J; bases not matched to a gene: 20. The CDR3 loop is CASSAPGRGLAVYWQFF. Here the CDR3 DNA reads TGTGCCAGCAGCGCTCCCGGACGGGGACTAGCTGTATATTGGCAGTTCTTC.

CDR3 bases: TGTGCCAGCAGTGAAGACAGGGGGCAAGGCACTGAAGCTTTCTTT. It translates to CASSEDRGQGTEAFF. V and J are TRBV2 and TRBJ1-1; 9 nucleotides align to TRBD1. The CDR3 spans 15 residues. The V gene's germline CDR1 is SNHLY and CDR2 FYNNEI. Trimming removed 1 base from V and 4 bases from J; junction bases left unmatched: 4.

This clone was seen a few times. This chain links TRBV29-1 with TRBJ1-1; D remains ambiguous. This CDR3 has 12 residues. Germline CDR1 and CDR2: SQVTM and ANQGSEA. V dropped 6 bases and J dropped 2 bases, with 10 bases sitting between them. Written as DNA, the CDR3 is TGCAGCGTCCTAGGCGCAAACACTGAAGCTTTCTTT. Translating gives CSVLGANTEAFF.

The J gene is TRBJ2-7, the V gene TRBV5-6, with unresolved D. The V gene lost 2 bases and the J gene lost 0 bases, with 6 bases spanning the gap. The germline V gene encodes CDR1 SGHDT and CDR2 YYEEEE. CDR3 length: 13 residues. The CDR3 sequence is CASSFRVSYEQYF. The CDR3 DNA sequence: TGTGCCAGCAGCTTCCGGGTCTCCTACGAGCAGTACTTC.

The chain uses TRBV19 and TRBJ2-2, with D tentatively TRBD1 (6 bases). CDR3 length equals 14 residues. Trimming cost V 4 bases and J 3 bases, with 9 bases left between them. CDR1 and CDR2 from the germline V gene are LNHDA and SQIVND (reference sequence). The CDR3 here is CASSTTGHTGELFF. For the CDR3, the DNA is TGTGCCAGTAGTACAACAGGGCACACCGGGGAGCTGTTTTTT.

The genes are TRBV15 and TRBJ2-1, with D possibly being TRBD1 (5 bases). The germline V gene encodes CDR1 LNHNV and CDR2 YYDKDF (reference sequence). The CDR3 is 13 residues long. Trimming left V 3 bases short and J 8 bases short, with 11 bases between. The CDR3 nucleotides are TGTGCCACCAGCAGCGACCAGGGTTATGAGCAGTTCTTC. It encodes CATSSDQGYEQFF.

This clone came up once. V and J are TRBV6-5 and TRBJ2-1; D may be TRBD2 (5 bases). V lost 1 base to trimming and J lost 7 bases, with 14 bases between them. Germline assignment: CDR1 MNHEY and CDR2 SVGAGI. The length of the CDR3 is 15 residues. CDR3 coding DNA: TGTGCCAGCAGTTACTTCGAACCACAGCGGAATGAGCAGTTCTTC. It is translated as CASSYFEPQRNEQFF.

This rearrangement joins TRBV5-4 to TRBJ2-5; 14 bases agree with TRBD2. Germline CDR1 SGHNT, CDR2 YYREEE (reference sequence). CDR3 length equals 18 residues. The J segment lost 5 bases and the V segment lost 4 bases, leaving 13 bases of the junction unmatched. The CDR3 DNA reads TGTGCCAGCAGCCATCCGGGACTAGCGGGGGAGGGTGGGGAGACCCAGTACTTC. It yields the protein CASSHPGLAGEGGETQYF.

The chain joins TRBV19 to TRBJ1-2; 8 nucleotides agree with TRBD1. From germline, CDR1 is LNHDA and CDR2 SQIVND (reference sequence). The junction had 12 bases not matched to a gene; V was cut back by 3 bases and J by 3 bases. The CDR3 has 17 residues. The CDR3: CASSIPIRQGSDYGYTF. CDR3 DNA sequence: TGTGCCAGTAGTATTCCTATCCGACAGGGGTCCGACTATGGCTACACCTTC. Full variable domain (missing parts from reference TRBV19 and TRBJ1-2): DGGITQSPKYLFRKEGQNVTLSCEQNLNHDAMYWYRQDPGQGLRLIYYSQIVNDFQKGDIAEGYSVSREKKESFPLTVTSAQKNPTAFYLCASSIPIRQGSDYGYTFGSGTRLTVV.

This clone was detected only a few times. The chain's CDR3 is CASSSLGRSNEKLFF. The CDR3 DNA is TGTGCCAGCAGTTCCCTAGGGAGGTCTAATGAAAAACTGTTTTTT. This chain uses TRBV27 with TRBJ1-4; unclear D gene. Germline V gives CDR1 MNHEY, CDR2 SMNVEV (reference sequence). V lost 4 bases, J lost 3 bases, and 12 bases lay in between. CDR3 size: 15 residues.

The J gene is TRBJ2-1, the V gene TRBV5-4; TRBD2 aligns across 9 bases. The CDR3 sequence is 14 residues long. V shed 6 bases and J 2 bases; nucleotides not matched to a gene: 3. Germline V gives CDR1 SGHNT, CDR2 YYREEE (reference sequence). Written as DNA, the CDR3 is TGTGCCAGCACTGAGCGGGGGGCCTACAATGAGCAGTTCTTC. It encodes CASTERGAYNEQFF.

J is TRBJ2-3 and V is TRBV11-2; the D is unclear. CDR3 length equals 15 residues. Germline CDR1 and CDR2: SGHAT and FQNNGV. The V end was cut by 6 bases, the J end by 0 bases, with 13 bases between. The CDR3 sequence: CASSPWTGSTDTQYF. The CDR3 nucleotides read TGTGCCAGCAGTCCCTGGACCGGCAGCACAGATACGCAGTATTTT.

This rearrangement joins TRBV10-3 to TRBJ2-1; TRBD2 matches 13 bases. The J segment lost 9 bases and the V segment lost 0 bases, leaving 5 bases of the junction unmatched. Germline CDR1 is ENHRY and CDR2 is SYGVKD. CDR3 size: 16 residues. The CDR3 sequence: CAISESGLAGVGEQFF. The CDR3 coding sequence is TGTGCCATCAGTGAGTCTGGACTAGCGGGAGTTGGTGAGCAGTTCTTC.